This T cell receptor beta chain was identified in a study of cytomegalovirus exposure and HLA in healthy donors. Study outcomes and limitations: Reports described diagnosis of cytomegalovirus status by the classifier as highly specific and sensitive.

The V gene's germline CDR1 is SGHDT and CDR2 YYEEEE. The CDR3 totals 15 residues. Unmatched junction bases numbered 1, after V lost 0 bases and J lost 1 base. This clone was observed a single time. Antigen specificity is unknown. Repertoires were generated with immunoSEQ multiplex PCR, while TCRdb's copy carries only in-frame clones and drops some. Of roughly 300,000 clones in the sample, just over 85% were seen once. The donors were part of the roughly 130-subject validation cohort, which stood apart from the approximately 670-subject first cohort. Material for sequencing was PBMCs. The sequence derives from a woman aged 18-29 years in good health and CMV-seronegative. The J gene is TRBJ1-1, the V gene TRBV5-6, with 9 bases lining up with TRBD1. The CDR3 sequence is CASSLVGQGNTEAFF. The DNA of the CDR3 is TGTGCCAGCAGCTTGGTGGGACAGGGGAACACTGAAGCTTTCTTT.